This TCR beta chain originates from a study of T cell responses to AZD1222 COVID-19 vaccine. Pooled together were second doses at about 4 or about 12 weeks. Using immunoSEQ multiplex PCR, the repertoire was profiled, and TCRdb retains in-frame clones only, with some absent. The table has roughly 120,000 clones, about nine tenths seen once. Whole-study findings and limits: White British donors predominated, females outnumbered males, and clonal diversity was possibly underestimated.

As to this clone: Its antigen is undetermined.

The sample here was peripheral blood, taken 28 days after the second AZD1222 dose. This TCR was recovered from an adult who received the AZD1222 COVID-19 vaccine.

This chain's CDR3 is CASSLPSGSQGGEQYF. Written as DNA, the CDR3 is TGTGCCAGCAGCTTACCTTCTGGGTCCCAGGGAGGCGAGCAGTACTTC. This chain uses TRBV11-2 with TRBJ2-7; TRBD2 might be the D (6 bases). The CDR3 is 16 residues long. The V end was cut by 2 bases, the J end by 6 bases, with 20 bases between. The germline CDR1 and CDR2 sequences are SGHAT and FQNNGV.